The 29 T cell receptor beta chains below come from one sample, sequenced in a study of cytomegalovirus exposure and HLA in healthy donors. The PCR had 60 Vbeta and 13 Jbeta primers. The repertoire was sequenced with immunoSEQ multiplex PCR; TCRdb's copy has only in-frame clones and lacks some. The sample consists of roughly 100,000 clones, 9.5% to 15% of them appearing once. The sequencing input was PBMCs. The receptor source for this set is a man between 40 and 49 years old in good health and CMV-seropositive.

This clone was detected only a few times. The chain combines TRBV28 with TRBJ2-5, with 10 bases lining up with TRBD2. Germline V gene data show CDR1 as MDHEN and CDR2 as SYDVKM. CDR3 length: 15 residues. The V and J ends lost 2 bases and 1 base, in that order; junction bases with no gene match: 1. The CDR3 sequence is CASSLGLAVQETQYF. Here the CDR3 DNA reads TGTGCCAGCAGTTTAGGACTAGCGGTCCAAGAGACCCAGTACTTC.

This clone was counted between two and nine times. The chain uses TRBV30 and TRBJ1-1, with TRBD1 matching over 10 bases. Looked up from germline, CDR1 is GTSNPN and CDR2 is SVGIG (reference sequence). The CDR3 has 12 amino acids. The CDR3 DNA sequence: TGTGCACGGGACAGGGGAGAGGCTGAAGCTTTCTTT. This encodes CARDRGEAEAFF.

The J gene is TRBJ2-2, the V gene TRBV4-3; a weak D match, TRBD2 (6 bases). Germline-derived CDR1 and CDR2 are LGHNA and YSLEER. CDR3 length: 19 amino acids. Trimming stripped 0 bases from V and 0 bases from J, with 17 bases between. The CDR3 DNA follows: TGCGCCAGCAGCCAAGAGGTCCTAGCGCAACTCGCGAACACCGGGGAGCTGTTTTTT. It yields the protein CASSQEVLAQLANTGELFF.

The chain recombines TRBV7-2 with TRBJ2-7; TRBD2 matches at 13 bases. J lost 6 bases, V lost 5 bases, and 4 bases had no gene match. This CDR3 contains 14 residues. Germline V gene lookup returns CDR1 SGHTA and CDR2 FQGNSA. The CDR3 bases are TGTGCCAGCAGCCCAAGACTAGCGGGAGGCGAGCAGTACTTC. Translated: CASSPRLAGGEQYF.

This clone was seen more than once but under ten times. The chain is built from TRBV10-3 and TRBJ2-2, with TRBD2 as a possible D gene (6 bases). This CDR3 has 15 residues. Between the trimmed V and J ends, which lost 6 bases and 0 bases, there was a span of 11 bases. The germline V gene encodes CDR1 ENHRY and CDR2 SYGVKD. The CDR3 region has the DNA TGTGCCATCAGGAAGGGACTCCCGAACACCGGGGAGCTGTTTTTT. Residues: CAIRKGLPNTGELFF.

The chain links TRBV13 to TRBJ2-7, with D tentatively TRBD1 (5 bases). The germline V and J ends were trimmed by 6 bases and 6 bases, with 15 bases remaining between them. This CDR3 is 13 amino acids long. Germline CDR1 reads PRHDT; CDR2 reads FYEKMQ (reference sequence). CDR3 sequence (DNA): TGTGCCAGCAGTCAGTCAGGGTCCCGCGAGCAGTACTTC. Amino acid sequence: CASSQSGSREQYF.

This clone was detected a few times. Relative to the germline gene, one junction end is altered; a read error may explain this. This sample includes further DNA sequences coding for the same CDR3. This chain joins TRBV30 and TRBJ2-3; the match to TRBD1 covers 7 bases. This CDR3 is 18 amino acids long. Germline assignment: CDR1 GTSNPN and CDR2 SVGIG (reference sequence). The CDR3 coding sequence is TGTGCCTGGAGTGACACGTCCCGACAGGGCTCAGGCACGGATACGCAGTATTTT. Translation: CAWSDTSRQGSGTDTQYF.

This clone was counted only a few times. One end of the junction varies from germline; a read error may be responsible. The V and J genes are TRBV27 and TRBJ1-2; 7 nucleotides align to TRBD1. CDR3 size: 14 residues. Germline values: CDR1 MNHEY, CDR2 SMNVEV (reference sequence). CDR3: CASSLLGGNYGYTF. Here the CDR3 DNA reads TGTGCCAGCAGCTTATTAGGGGGCAACTATGGCTACACCTTC.

This clone was found a few times. The V gene is TRBV11-3, the J gene TRBJ2-5; 14 bases align to TRBD2. The V and J ends lost 4 bases and 3 bases, in that order; junction bases with no gene match: 7. Germline V gives CDR1 SGHNT, CDR2 YENEEA. The CDR3 contains 17 residues. Here the CDR3 reads CASSSRRGLAGEETQYF. DNA for the CDR3: TGTGCCAGCAGCTCACGAAGGGGACTAGCGGGAGAAGAGACCCAGTACTTC.

The chain joins TRBV27 to TRBJ2-7, with TRBD1 matching over 7 bases. This CDR3 contains 11 residues. V dropped 10 bases and J dropped 6; count of bases not matched to a gene: 6. Germline CDR1 and CDR2: MNHEY and SMNVEV (reference sequence). CDR3 bases: TGTGCCACCATGACAGGGTTCGAGCAGTACTTC. This encodes CATMTGFEQYF.

This chain joins TRBV27 and TRBJ2-1; 13 bases line up with TRBD2. Germline CDR1 is MNHEY and CDR2 is SMNVEV (reference sequence). Losses at the gene ends were 4 bases for V and 8 bases for J; bases not matched to a gene: 8. The CDR3 is made up of 16 amino acids. The CDR3 DNA reads as TGTGCCAGCAGTTCCCCACTAGCGGGAGGGCCGGATGAGCAGTTCTTC. This gives the protein CASSSPLAGGPDEQFF.

The sample holds a few counts of this clone. The chain carries TRBV7-9 and TRBJ2-1, with TRBD1 as a possible D gene (5 bases). The V and J ends lost 5 bases and 10 bases respectively, with 24 bases between them. In germline, CDR1 is SEHNR, CDR2 FQNEAQ (reference sequence). There are 16 residues in the CDR3. The CDR3 nucleotides are TGTGCCAGCAGCCCCCAGGGTGCATCCAGCTCTGAAGAGCAGTTCTTC. This translates into CASSPQGASSSEEQFF. Variable domain in full (rest from reference TRBV7-9 and TRBJ2-1): DTGVSQNPRHKITKRGQNVTFRCDPISEHNRLYWYRQTLGQGPEFLTYFQNEAQLEKSRLLSDRFSAERPKGSFSTLEIQRTEQGDSAMYLCASSPQGASSSEEQFFGPGTRLTVL.

In this sample, this clone turned up a few times. The rearrangement links TRBV9 to TRBJ2-5; TRBD2 aligns across 11 bases. Germline values: CDR1 SGDLS, CDR2 YYNGEE. Trimming removed 0 bases from V and 2 bases from J; junction bases left unmatched: 3. The CDR3 has 16 amino acids. The CDR3 sequence: CASSVGLAGGQETQYF. The CDR3 nucleotides read TGTGCCAGCAGCGTAGGATTAGCGGGAGGGCAAGAGACCCAGTACTTC. The complete variable domain, with remaining parts taken from reference TRBV9 and TRBJ2-5, reads DSGVTQTPKHLITATGQRVTLRCSPRSGDLSVYWYQQSLDQGLQFLIQYYNGEERAKGNILERFSAQQFPDLHSELNLSSLELGDSALYFCASSVGLAGGQETQYFGPGTRLLVL.

This clone was recorded a few times. V gene TRBV19 combines with J gene TRBJ1-1; 10 nucleotides line up with TRBD1. The CDR3 is 14 residues long. Germline trimming cut 7 bases from V and 11 bases from J; bases unmatched to any gene: 13. Looked up from germline, CDR1 is LNHDA and CDR2 is SQIVND (reference sequence). The CDR3 DNA is TGTGCCAGTACCCCGGGGGACAGGGGTCGCCGGGCTTTCTTT. It codes for CASTPGDRGRRAFF.

The chain uses TRBV15 and TRBJ1-1, with D tentatively TRBD1 (5 bases). Trimming pared 1 base from V and 1 base from J, leaving 13 bases between. The CDR3 covers 16 residues. Germline V CDR1 and CDR2: LNHNV, YYDKDF (reference sequence). In DNA form, the CDR3 reads TGTGCCACCAGCAGAGGGGGTTCAGGGAAGAACACTGAAGCTTTCTTT. Its protein product is CATSRGGSGKNTEAFF.

This clone has only a few counts. The chain is built from TRBV6-5 and TRBJ2-2, with 9 positions matching TRBD2. Germline V gene data show CDR1 as MNHEY and CDR2 as SVGAGI. With 3 bases clipped from V and 1 base from J, the junction kept 0 bases outside the gene matches. The CDR3 covers 15 residues. CDR3 residues: CASSYSGRNTGELFF. In DNA form, the CDR3 reads TGTGCCAGCAGTTATAGCGGGAGGAACACCGGGGAGCTGTTTTTT.

This sequence joins TRBV6-5 and TRBJ2-5; 7 bases are a match to TRBD1. Germline values: CDR1 MNHEY, CDR2 SVGAGI. The V gene end was trimmed by 0 bases and the J gene end by 4 bases; junction bases not matched to a gene: 2. This CDR3 comprises 14 residues. DNA for the CDR3: TGTGCCAGCAGTTACTCACAGGGGAGAGAGACCCAGTACTTC. Protein: CASSYSQGRETQYF.

The chain employs TRBV11-2 and TRBJ2-7; 11 positions match TRBD2. The germline V gene has CDR1 SGHAT and CDR2 FQNNGV. The trim removed 1 base at V and 4 bases at J, leaving 6 bases unmatched. The CDR3 runs 16 residues. CDR3 DNA sequence: TGTGCCAGCAGCTTAGTAGCGGGAGGGCCTATGTACGAGCAGTACTTC. It encodes CASSLVAGGPMYEQYF. Full variable domain (rest looked up from reference TRBV11-2 and TRBJ2-7): EAGVAQSPRYKIIEKRQSVAFWCNPISGHATLYWYQQILGQGPKLLIQFQNNGVVDDSQLPKDRFSAERLKGVDSTLKIQPAKLEDSAVYLCASSLVAGGPMYEQYFGPGTRLTVT.

This clone was observed a few times. CDR3 nucleotides: TGTGCCAGCAGCCCGGGCGGGACTAGCGGGAGACACGAGCAGTACTTC. Its translation: CASSPGGTSGRHEQYF. J is TRBJ2-7 and V is TRBV11-3, with 14 bases that match TRBD2. This CDR3 is 16 amino acids long. V gave up 5 bases and J gave up 5 bases; unmatched junction bases: 8. Germline loops: CDR1 SGHNT, CDR2 YENEEA.

This clone appeared a few times. The V and J genes are TRBV19 and TRBJ1-4, with no clear D. Germline CDR1 reads LNHDA; CDR2 reads SQIVND (reference sequence). Trimming shortened V by 3 bases and J by 5 bases, and 13 bases separated the two germline ends. This CDR3 is 15 amino acids long. CDR3 sequence reads: CASSISGFLNEKLFF. The CDR3 DNA reads TGTGCCAGTAGTATCAGCGGATTCCTAAATGAAAAACTGTTTTTT.

The chain has TRBV18 and TRBJ2-1, with TRBD2 matching over 10 bases. The CDR3 sequence is 15 residues long. V lost 3 bases to trimming and J lost 9 bases; unmatched junction nucleotides: 8. Germline V gene data show CDR1 as KGHSH and CDR2 as LQKENI. The CDR3 DNA follows: TGTGCCAGCTCACCCAGTATGGGACTAGCGCGTGAGCAGTTCTTC. Its protein is CASSPSMGLAREQFF.

The chain employs TRBV5-1 and TRBJ2-5; 8 bases are a match to TRBD2. Germline V lookup: CDR1 SGHRS, CDR2 YFSETQ. The CDR3 sequence is 15 residues long. V lost 0 bases and J lost 3; bases outside the gene matches: 4. CDR3 region: CASSLAKLAEETQYF. CDR3 nucleotide sequence: TGCGCCAGCAGCTTGGCCAAACTAGCGGAAGAGACCCAGTACTTC.

The genes are TRBV5-8 and TRBJ1-2; 11 nucleotides align to TRBD1. Looked up from germline, CDR1 is SGHTS and CDR2 is YDEGEE. With V trimmed by 0 bases and J by 7 bases, 11 bases remained unmatched. This CDR3 contains 17 residues. The DNA of the CDR3 is TGTGCCAGCAGCTTGGCGCTTGGACAGGGGGCATCTTTTGGCTACACCTTC. Encoded protein: CASSLALGQGASFGYTF.

The sample holds a few counts of this clone. This rearrangement joins TRBV6-1 to TRBJ2-1, with D uncertain. CDR1 and CDR2 (germline): MNHNS, SASEGT. The CDR3 extends over 14 amino acids. Trimming shortened V by 6 bases and J by 1 base, and 10 bases separated the two germline ends. The CDR3 DNA reads TGTGCCAGCAGGGGCGTCCCATCCTACAATGAGCAGTTCTTC. It encodes CASRGVPSYNEQFF.

This clone turned up a few times. The chain links TRBV29-1 to TRBJ2-3, with TRBD1 matching over 8 bases. The CDR3 has 12 residues. The germline gives CDR1 SQVTM, CDR2 ANQGSEA. For the CDR3, the DNA is TGCGTAGGACAGGGCGGCACAGATACGCAGTATTTT. Encoded protein: CVGQGGTDTQYF.

The chain combines TRBV4-2 with TRBJ1-2; TRBD1 might be the D (5 bases). Germline V CDR1 and CDR2: LGHNA, YNFKEQ. The ends were cut back, 2 bases at V and 1 base at J, with 11 bases in the middle. The CDR3 is made up of 15 amino acids. The CDR3 is CASSQLGQGNYGYTF. In DNA form, the CDR3 reads TGTGCCAGCAGCCAATTAGGGCAGGGTAACTATGGCTACACCTTC.

This chain connects TRBV10-2 to TRBJ2-1; a possible D gene is TRBD2 (5 bases). The CDR3 has 13 residues. Germline V gives CDR1 WSHSY, CDR2 SAAADI. Trimming pared 7 bases from V and 3 bases from J, leaving 10 bases between. The CDR3 reads CASKERNYNEQFF. The CDR3 nucleotides read TGCGCCAGCAAGGAGCGGAACTACAATGAGCAGTTCTTC.

In its sample, this clone was seen a few times. The chain has TRBV28 and TRBJ2-1; 9 nucleotides match TRBD2. The CDR3 length is 14 residues. V was clipped by 3 bases and J by 9 bases; unmatched bases: 6. In germline, CDR1 is MDHEN, CDR2 SYDVKM. CDR3 loop: CASSFSGRTAEQFF. In DNA, the CDR3 is TGTGCCAGCAGTTTTAGCGGGAGAACGGCTGAGCAGTTCTTC.

The chain recombines TRBV7-6 with TRBJ1-3; 9 bases agree with TRBD1. CDR1 is SGHVS and CDR2 is FNYEAQ in the germline V gene. The CDR3 runs to 15 residues. V was pared by 3 bases and J by 8 bases, with 8 bases of the junction left unmatched. The CDR3 loop reads CASSFPGTGLDTIYF. The CDR3 nucleotides read TGTGCCAGCAGCTTCCCCGGGACAGGGTTGGACACCATATATTTT.